Following are 32 T cell receptor beta chains from one sample sequenced in a study of blood T cells in healthy people across ages. Together with a sample-barcoded 5' primer, a J-beta primer mix was included in a second PCR lasting roughly 6 to 12 cycles. TCRdb called the 5' RACE reads again in MiXCR, with one record for every CDR3 protein. The table includes about a million distinct CDR3 sequences, roughly half detected once. The material sequenced was blood. These receptors all stem from a woman aged 60-75 years in good health.

This clonotype was found a few times. V usage is TRBV28 and J usage is TRBJ1-2; 7 bases match TRBD1. Germline lookup yields CDR1 MDHEN and CDR2 SYDVKM. The CDR3 runs 14 residues. J gave up 12 bases and V 5 bases, and 15 bases lay outside the gene matches. CDR3 sequence (DNA): TGTGCCAGCAGTCCCCTGACAGGGCTCCGGAAGAACACCTTC. This encodes CASSPLTGLRKNTF.

The chain uses TRBV12-3 or TRBV12-4 and TRBJ2-3; the D is unclear. The CDR3 loop spans 11 amino acids. The V and J ends lost 6 bases and 8 bases respectively, with 9 bases between them. The CDR3 spells CASSEPSTQYF. CDR3 DNA sequence: TGTGCCAGCAGCGAACCTTCTACGCAGTATTTT.

There are a few counts of this clonotype. A much bigger clone sits one base away, suggesting this may be a read error. This chain joins TRBV12-3 or TRBV12-4 and TRBJ2-7; 8 bases align to TRBD2. Unmatched junction bases numbered 5, after V lost 7 bases and J lost 0 bases. The length of the CDR3 is 14 residues. CDR3 sequence: CASNPSGSSYEQYF. The DNA for the CDR3 is TGTGCCAGCAATCCCAGCGGGAGCTCCTACGAGCAGTACTTC.

The chain uses TRBV28 and TRBJ2-5, with 12 nucleotides matching TRBD2. Judging by the DNA end, TRBJ2-7 fits better; the J call may be wrong. CDR1 is MDHEN and CDR2 is SYDVKM in the germline V gene. This CDR3 has 17 residues. The CDR3 protein is CASSSTTSGRYGYEQYF. CDR3 DNA sequence: TGTGCCAGCAGTTCTACAACTAGCGGGAGGTACGGGTACGAGCAGTACTTC.

In DNA, the CDR3 is TGCGCCAGCAGCCCGGCGGGTTTCGACTACGAGCAGTACTTC. It translates to CASSPAGFDYEQYF. The chain uses TRBV5-1 and TRBJ2-5, with TRBD2 as a possible D gene (5 bases). The J call may be wrong; the DNA end is better matched by TRBJ2-7. There are 14 residues in the CDR3. From germline, CDR1 is SGHRS and CDR2 YFSETQ.

This rearrangement joins TRBV12-3 or TRBV12-4 to TRBJ2-7; D uncertain. V was trimmed by 2 bases and J by 2 bases, leaving 19 bases between them. This CDR3 region has 17 residues. DNA for the CDR3: TGTGCCAGCAGTTTATTTGGGTATAAGGATAGTACCTACGAGCAGTACTTC. It encodes CASSLFGYKDSTYEQYF.

The chain couples TRBV28 to TRBJ2-1; no firm D call. CDR1 MDHEN and CDR2 SYDVKM come from the germline V gene. This CDR3 comprises 13 residues. Trimming left V 1 base short and J 8 bases short, with 9 bases between. CDR3 protein: CASSLFPTDEQFF. CDR3 nucleotides: TGTGCCAGCAGTTTATTTCCCACGGATGAGCAGTTCTTC.

The gene calls are TRBV20-1 and TRBJ2-1; TRBD2 agrees at 8 bases. This CDR3 region has 13 residues. The germline CDR1 and CDR2 sequences are DFQATT and SNEGSKA (reference sequence). The CDR3 nucleotides read TGCAGCTCTGCTAGCGGGTTTTACAATGAGCAGTTCTTC. The encoded protein is CSSASGFYNEQFF.

V and J are TRBV7-2 and TRBJ2-4; 9 bases match TRBD1. TRBJ2-5 matches the DNA end more closely, so the J call is doubtful. This CDR3 has 16 residues. Per the germline V gene, CDR1 is SGHTA and CDR2 is FQGNSA. In DNA form, the CDR3 reads TGTGCCAGCAGCTGGCCCTTGGGACAGGGAATAGAGACCCAGTACTTC. Translating gives CASSWPLGQGIETQYF.

This chain uses TRBV5-1 with TRBJ2-3; 9 positions match TRBD1. Germline assignment: CDR1 SGHRS and CDR2 YFSETQ. The trim removed 0 bases at V and 5 bases at J, leaving 7 bases unmatched. The CDR3 totals 16 residues. Written as DNA, the CDR3 is TGCGCCAGCAGCTTGGCCGGGACAGGGTACCGAGATACGCAGTATTTT. Its protein product is CASSLAGTGYRDTQYF. Variable domain in full (rest from reference TRBV5-1 and TRBJ2-3): KAGVTQTPRYLIKTRGQQVTLSCSPISGHRSVSWYQQTPGQGLQFLFEYFSETQRNKGNFPGRFSGRQFSNSRSEMNVSTLELGDSALYLCASSLAGTGYRDTQYFGPGTRLTVL.

The V call is TRBV28, the J call TRBJ2-7; weak D call: TRBD1 (6 bases). V lost 6 bases to trimming and J lost 2 bases, with 14 bases between them. The CDR3 has 14 amino acids. CDR1 is MDHEN and CDR2 is SYDVKM in the germline V gene. In DNA form, the CDR3 reads TGTGCCAGCAGCAAACCGACAGGCCCCTACGAGCAGTACTTC. It encodes CASSKPTGPYEQYF.

The table lists this clonotype with a few counts. This sequence joins TRBV6-5 and TRBJ2-5, with D possibly matching TRBD2 (6 bases). There are 18 residues in the CDR3. The germline CDR1 and CDR2 sequences are MNHEY and SVGAGI. Between the trimmed V and J ends, which lost 4 bases and 5 bases, there was a span of 26 bases. The CDR3 sequence is CASSSRFLSGAGLETQYF. The CDR3 bases are TGTGCCAGCAGTTCCCGATTCCTGTCGGGAGCAGGTTTGGAGACCCAGTACTTC.

The V and J genes are TRBV10-3 and TRBJ2-7; D not resolved. Trimming left V 8 bases short and J 3 bases short, with 11 bases between. The CDR3 contains 12 residues. CDR1 is ENHRY and CDR2 is SYGVKD in the germline V gene. In DNA, the CDR3 is TGTGCCATCGGTGTAGACCTCTACGAGCAGTACTTC. Translating it yields CAIGVDLYEQYF.

This clonotype was counted only a few times. This chain connects TRBV7-9 to TRBJ2-3, with 10 bases that match TRBD2. Germline values: CDR1 SEHNR, CDR2 FQNEAQ (reference sequence). V lost 5 bases to trimming and J lost 0 bases; unmatched junction nucleotides: 5. The CDR3 spans 16 residues. The CDR3 loop is CASSGYSGRSTDTQYF. The CDR3, as DNA: TGTGCCAGCAGCGGCTATAGCGGGAGGAGCACAGATACGCAGTATTTT.

V and J are TRBV28 and TRBJ2-7; 9 bases are shared with TRBD1. Germline V lookup: CDR1 MDHEN, CDR2 SYDVKM. The V and J ends lost 4 bases and 3 bases, in that order; junction bases with no gene match: 7. The CDR3 runs 15 residues. The CDR3 spells CASSSPGTGRYEQYF. The CDR3 DNA reads as TGTGCCAGCAGTTCCCCCGGGACAGGGCGCTACGAGCAGTACTTC. Based on the CDR3 plus reference TRBV28 and TRBJ2-7, the full variable domain is DVKVTQSSRYLVKRTGEKVFLECVQDMDHENMFWYRQDPGLGLRLIYFSYDVKMKEKGDIPEGYSVSREKKERFSLILESASTNQTSMYLCASSSPGTGRYEQYFGPGTRLTVT.

The gene calls are TRBV7-8 and TRBJ1-6; possible D gene TRBD1, 5 bases. This CDR3 contains 16 residues. V shed 2 bases and J shed 8 bases, with 16 bases lying between them. CDR1 and CDR2 (germline): SGHVS, FQNEAQ. The CDR3 sequence is CASSLREDIRHSPLHF. CDR3 sequence (DNA): TGTGCCAGCAGCTTAAGGGAGGACATCCGTCATTCACCCCTCCACTTT.

A few counts support this clonotype. This chain uses TRBV27 with TRBJ2-3; 8 nucleotides align to TRBD1. The CDR3 has 14 residues. CDR1 is MNHEY and CDR2 is SMNVEV in the germline V gene (reference sequence). V lost 7 bases to trimming and J lost 6 bases; unmatched junction nucleotides: 9. CDR3 nucleotide sequence: TGTGCCAGCAACGGACAGGGAGTCTTCGATACGCAGTATTTT. Translated: CASNGQGVFDTQYF.

The chain's CDR3 is CSASIRGNPNYGYTF. Written as DNA, the CDR3 is TGCAGTGCTTCTATAAGGGGGAACCCTAACTATGGCTACACCTTC. V and J are TRBV20-1 and TRBJ1-2, with D possibly matching TRBD1 (6 bases). The CDR3 loop spans 15 amino acids. In germline, CDR1 is DFQATT, CDR2 SNEGSKA (reference sequence). V lost 5 bases and J lost 0, with 16 bases in between.

In its sample, this clonotype was seen once. The genes are TRBV6-6 and TRBJ2-3, with D perhaps TRBD2 (5 bases). Per germline, CDR1 MNHNY and CDR2 SVGAGI (reference sequence). The length of the CDR3 is 17 residues. Trimming pared 2 bases from V and 0 bases from J, leaving 15 bases between. CDR3 sequence (DNA): TGTGCCAGCAGTTACCCGCAACTGGACTTAAGCACAGATACGCAGTATTTT. It yields the protein CASSYPQLDLSTDTQYF.

The CDR3 DNA reads as TGTGCCAGCAGGCCTCGACAGGCCGCTAGTTCACCCCTCCACTTT. As protein: CASRPRQAASSPLHF. This sequence joins TRBV28 and TRBJ1-6, with TRBD1 as a possible D gene (6 bases). The ends were cut back, 6 bases at V and 9 bases at J, with 18 bases in the middle. This CDR3 spans 15 amino acids. Germline CDR1 is MDHEN and CDR2 is SYDVKM.

The chain joins TRBV7-8 to TRBJ2-1, with D possibly TRBD2 on 5 matching bases. Germline V gene lookup returns CDR1 SGHVS and CDR2 FQNEAQ. The CDR3 sequence is 14 residues long. V was clipped by 5 bases and J by 7 bases, with 15 bases between them. CDR3 loop: CASSPRGAANEQFF. The CDR3 nucleotides read TGTGCCAGCAGCCCACGGGGAGCGGCTAATGAGCAGTTCTTC.

The J gene is TRBJ2-1, the V gene TRBV12-3 or TRBV12-4; D is tentatively TRBD1 or TRBD2 (5 bases each). This CDR3 is built from 13 residues. Trimming cost V 6 bases and J 5 bases, with 11 bases left between them. CDR3 region: CASSPLGDNEQFF. The CDR3 nucleotides read TGTGCCAGCAGCCCCCTGGGGGACAATGAGCAGTTCTTC.

The genes are TRBV20-1 and TRBJ1-1; maybe TRBD1 (5 bases). Germline CDR1 and CDR2: DFQATT and SNEGSKA (reference sequence). This CDR3 is built from 12 residues. V lost 3 bases and J lost 5, with 10 bases in between. The CDR3 nucleotides read TGCAGTGCTAGTTGGGGCTCTACTGAAGCTTTCTTT. Translation gives CSASWGSTEAFF.

The CDR3 sequence is CATSETGTGGETQYF. CDR3 DNA sequence: TGTGCCACCAGTGAGACCGGGACAGGGGGAGAGACCCAGTACTTC. The chain combines TRBV24-1 with TRBJ2-7, with 11 bases aligning to TRBD1. The end of the DNA aligns better with TRBJ2-5, so the J call may be wrong. CDR1 and CDR2 (germline): KGHDR, SFDVKD. This CDR3 comprises 15 residues.

At least ten counts were recorded for this clonotype. This chain uses TRBV20-1 with TRBJ1-1, with TRBD1 matching 11 bases. CDR1 and CDR2 from the germline V gene are DFQATT and SNEGSKA (reference sequence). V dropped 0 bases and J dropped 6; count of bases not matched to a gene: 9. The CDR3 extends over 16 amino acids. The CDR3 nucleotides are TGCAGTGCTAGAGACCCGAACGGGGACAGGGGGGCTGAAGCTTTCTTT. Translation gives CSARDPNGDRGAEAFF.

As for this clonotype: One end of the junction varies from germline; a read error may be responsible. The rearrangement uses TRBV15 and TRBJ1-5; the D gene is possibly TRBD1 (5 bases). Looked up from germline, CDR1 is LNHNV and CDR2 is YYDKDF (reference sequence). The CDR3 contains 14 residues. CDR3 loop: CTTRPWEGNQPQHF. The CDR3, as DNA: TGTACCACCAGACCGTGGGAGGGGAATCAGCCCCAGCATTTT.

This clonotype was counted only a few times. The rearrangement links TRBV12-3 or TRBV12-4 to TRBJ2-3; D is uncertain. The CDR3 consists of 13 residues. V shed 3 bases and J shed 4 bases, with 8 bases lying between them. The DNA for the CDR3 is TGTGCCAGCAGTTTTGGACCCCCAGATACGCAGTATTTT. Encoded protein: CASSFGPPDTQYF.

Here the CDR3 reads CSVENEAGGPYEQYF. For the CDR3, the DNA is TGCAGCGTGGAAAATGAAGCGGGAGGGCCCTACGAGCAGTACTTC. The chain has TRBV29-1 and TRBJ2-7; 10 positions agree with TRBD2. This CDR3 region has 15 residues. J was trimmed by 2 bases and V by 6 bases; bases with no gene match: 10. CDR1 and CDR2 from the germline V gene are SQVTM and ANQGSEA.

This clonotype was picked up a small number of times. The chain uses TRBV12-3 or TRBV12-4 and TRBJ2-6; no definite D call. This CDR3 is 14 amino acids long. V was cut by 7 bases and J by 0 bases, with 7 bases left in between. The CDR3 region has the DNA TGTGCCAGCACCCAGGACTCTGGGGCCAACGTCCTGACTTTC. As protein: CASTQDSGANVLTF.

In nucleotides, the CDR3 is TGTGCCAGCAGCGTAGTGGGACAGGGAGACTCCGAGCAGTACTTC. Its translation: CASSVVGQGDSEQYF. J is TRBJ2-7 and V is TRBV9; 9 bases align to TRBD1. V dropped 0 bases and J dropped 6; count of bases not matched to a gene: 7. Per the germline V gene, CDR1 is SGDLS and CDR2 is YYNGEE. This CDR3 has 15 residues.

The chain combines TRBV28 with TRBJ2-1; D not certain. The CDR3 consists of 16 residues. V lost 7 bases, J lost 0 bases, and 16 bases lay in between. Germline CDR1 MDHEN, CDR2 SYDVKM. The CDR3, as DNA: TGTGCCAGCAACCGAGGACCTTCAAGCTCCTACAATGAGCAGTTCTTC. Its translation: CASNRGPSSSYNEQFF.

This chain links TRBV10-3 with TRBJ1-6; TRBD1 might be the D (6 bases). Trimming pared 2 bases from V and 7 bases from J, leaving 6 bases between. The CDR3 is made up of 13 amino acids. Germline V gives CDR1 ENHRY, CDR2 SYGVKD. DNA for the CDR3: TGTGCCATCAGTGAGACAGGGAATTCACCCCTCCACTTT. Protein product: CAISETGNSPLHF.